The source of this T cell receptor (beta chain) is a study of blood T cell repertoires in COVID-19. As for the study in general: COVID-19 samples collected from the United States, Italy and Spain covered acute and convalescent phases. In each case, the material was cDNA or gDNA derived from T cells, B-cell-depleted T cells, or PBMCs.

In the original processing: Amplification of reference gene primers provided the estimated nucleated cell counts. Here immunoSEQ multiplex PCR was the method, and the copy in TCRdb shows in-frame clones only, minus some. The V and J calls and the clone size are those of that table, but D and trimming were determined from the DNA. This sample has roughly 98,000 clones; 80% to 90% occur once, and the top ten carry 10% to 15%. This CDR3 has 14 amino acids. Germline CDR1 reads GTSNPN; CDR2 reads SVGIG (reference sequence). With 3 bases clipped from V and 6 bases from J, the junction kept 8 bases outside the gene matches. This clone was counted once.

The sequence came from a human donor in a cohort sampled during active COVID-19. Sequencing was done on a sample of peripheral blood. The chain is built from TRBV30 and TRBJ1-2, with 9 bases aligning to TRBD1. The CDR3 DNA sequence: TGTGCCTGGAGGATTCCCGGGACAGGGCATGGCTACACCTTC. Amino acid sequence: CAWRIPGTGHGYTF.